Sequencing of this TCR beta chain was carried out in a study of blood T cell repertoires in COVID-19. About the research overall: Sites in the United States, Italy and Spain provided acute and convalescent COVID-19 samples. T cells, B-cell-depleted T cells, or PBMCs provided the cDNA or gDNA that served as material.

As processed by the authors: Amplification from reference gene primers served as the basis for estimated nucleated cell counts. Produced via immunoSEQ multiplex PCR; TCRdb's table is partial and in-frame only. The DNA was the basis for D and trimming; V, J and clone size are from that table. Of more than 150,000 clones listed, less than 85% were seen once; the top ten hold under 8.5%. This CDR3 is 14 amino acids long. Between the trimmed V and J ends, which lost 9 bases and 7 bases, there was a span of 18 bases. Germline V gene data show CDR1 as SGHAT and CDR2 as FQNNGV. The sequence derives from a human donor in a cohort sampled during active COVID-19. The genes are TRBV11-2 and TRBJ1-4; D remains unclear. The sample taken for sequencing was peripheral blood. CDR3 loop: CASGPVGRVEKLFF. The CDR3, as DNA: TGTGCCAGTGGGCCGGTGGGGAGGGTTGAAAAACTGTTTTTT.